This TCR beta chain was obtained from a study of OX40 agonist ivuxolimab in advanced cancers. About the investigation overall: Ivuxolimab was a fully human IgG2 agonistic monoclonal antibody targeting the costimulatory receptor OX40 (CD134). In the dose-escalation cohort, 70% to 85% of patients were male, and the mean age was approximately 55 years, with a range of about 23 to 90. Intravenous ivuxolimab was administered to patients every 2 weeks at six dose levels: 0.01, 0.1, 0.3, 1.5, 3 and 10 mg/kg. Patients were allowed to have had prior anti-PD-1, anti-PD-L1 or anti-CTLA-4 therapy, and around 40% of the dose-escalation patients had previously received checkpoint inhibitors. The monotherapy dose-escalation portion (N of about 57 patients) of the phase I ivuxolimab trial is reported in the paper. Of the approximately 50 dose-escalation patients, hepatocellular carcinoma was present in approximately 20, melanoma in approximately 15, renal cell carcinoma in 9 and head and neck cancer in 9. Partial responses occurred in three dose-escalation patients, of whom one had hepatocellular carcinoma and two had cutaneous melanoma. The purpose of peripheral TCRbeta sequencing was to test whether ivuxolimab changed TCR sequence diversity and led to clonal T-cell expansion. The research as a whole found: Low levels of normalized T-cell clonal expansion were also seen in some patients who did not respond. Antigen specificity was not determined for the clonally expanded peripheral T cells. At doses of 0.1 to 3.0 mg/kg, clonal expansion of both CD4+ and CD8+ T cells in blood was seen between baseline and week 6. After ivuxolimab, more expanded clones were found on average in CD8+ T cells than in CD4+ T cells. Partial responders in the 0.1-3.0 mg/kg groups had among the lowest normalized peripheral clonal expansion, especially among CD8+ T cells.

Spanning cysteine to phenylalanine, the CDR3 consists of 15 amino acids. Only the CDR3 portion is preserved as DNA: 45 bases, with reading frame beginning at the first base. The germline V gene supplies CDR1 SGHRS and CDR2 YFSETQ. V is trimmed back by 4 bases and J by 1 base, and the junction contains 5 bases that no gene match accounts for. The trial excluded patients who had a history of autoimmune disease or were on systemic immunosuppression. Peripheral blood for TCR sequencing was collected from all dose cohorts at baseline, on cycle 4 day 1, and on cycle 7 day 1. Samples came from an open-label, multicenter, first-in-human phase I dose-escalation trial of ivuxolimab. The trial enrolled adults with locally advanced or metastatic head and neck squamous cell, hepatocellular, melanoma or renal cell carcinoma. Before TCR sequencing, CD4+ and CD8+ T cells were separately sorted from peripheral blood.

A note on this clone: No antigen is known for it. No much larger clone exists at a distance of one base, and base qualities are not known.

To sequence the TCRbeta CDR3 region, genomic DNA was isolated from the sorted cells. TCRbeta CDR3 regions were sequenced using the immunoSEQ Assay. The immuneACCESS repertoire file appears here via TCRdb, limited to in-frame rearrangements. These files lack a portion of the clones; in checked studies, under half of the deficit traces to unresolved V genes, and the cause of the others is not known. The sample table holds around 23,000 clones, of which around four fifths were seen once. Clones ranked in the top ten supply approximately 35% of the sample. This clonotype was sampled from an adult with an advanced solid tumor such as melanoma, head and neck, liver or kidney cancer. The sequence is built from TRBV5-1 and TRBJ2-7; TRBD2 lines up with 10 middle nucleotides. Here the sequenced sample was CD4+ or CD8+ T cells sorted from blood, taken in a trial of the OX40 agonist ivuxolimab. CDR3 region: CASSHGLAASYEQYF. DNA sequence: TGCGCCAGCAGCCACGGACTAGCGGCTTCCTACGAGCAGTACTTC.